Presented here are 30 T cell receptor beta chains from one specimen sequenced in a study of tissue T cells after allogeneic stem cell transplantation. Only in-frame clones appear in the TCRdb table, and some are missing; sequencing was by immunoSEQ multiplex PCR. There are 6,000 to 8,000 clones in the sample; roughly 69% occur only once, and roughly 24% lies in the top ten. This specimen consisted of tissue from the stomach, obtained at autopsy. All receptors come from a woman between 18 and 50 years old with breast cancer.

The rearrangement joins TRBV30 to TRBJ1-6; D uncertain. V was cut by 4 bases and J by 10 bases, with 14 bases left in between. The CDR3 is 13 amino acids. CDR1 GTSNPN and CDR2 SVGIG come from the germline V gene (reference sequence). CDR3 nucleotide sequence: TGTGCCTGGATGGCCGAGAGTAAATCACCCCTCCACTTT. This sequence encodes CAWMAESKSPLHF.

J is TRBJ2-5 and V is TRBV7-2; D is possibly TRBD2 (5 bases). Germline assignment: CDR1 SGHTA and CDR2 FQGNSA. V was clipped by 4 bases and J by 5 bases, with 20 bases between them. The CDR3 spans 16 residues. The CDR3, as DNA: TGTGCCAGCAGCTCAATCAGCCGACAAGGCGGGGAGACCCAGTACTTC. Translation gives CASSSISRQGGETQYF.

This clone was counted a few times. V usage is TRBV30 and J usage is TRBJ1-4; D is ambiguous. The germline V and J ends were trimmed by 1 base and 0 bases, with 12 bases remaining between them. The CDR3 spans 16 residues. Germline V gene sequence: CDR1 GTSNPN, CDR2 SVGIG (reference sequence). The CDR3 here is CAWSGGAYATNEKLFF. The CDR3 region has the DNA TGTGCCTGGAGTGGAGGAGCATATGCAACTAATGAAAAACTGTTTTTT.

In regard to this clone: The sample carries other DNA sequences with the same CDR3. The chain joins TRBV2 to TRBJ1-5, with D hard to call. Germline CDR1 SNHLY, CDR2 FYNNEI. Trimming left V 1 base short and J 2 bases short, with 3 bases between. This CDR3 is built from 13 residues. CDR3 coding DNA: TGTGCCAGCAGTGAAGAGGGCAATCAGCCCCAGCATTTT. It is translated as CASSEEGNQPQHF.

The V gene is TRBV30, the J gene TRBJ1-4, with D unclear. The germline V gene has CDR1 GTSNPN and CDR2 SVGIG (reference sequence). This CDR3 is 16 amino acids long. The germline V and J ends were trimmed by 3 bases and 5 bases, with 19 bases remaining between them. CDR3 nucleotides: TGTGCCTGGAGGGGAGAGGTATTCGCCCCCAATGAAAAACTGTTTTTT. Encoded protein: CAWRGEVFAPNEKLFF.

This chain uses TRBV4-2 with TRBJ2-4, with D uncertain. V was clipped by 0 bases and J by 2 bases, with 5 bases between them. The CDR3 totals 14 residues. Germline values: CDR1 LGHNA, CDR2 YNFKEQ. CDR3 nucleotides: TGTGCCAGCAGCCAAGATCCATCCAAAAACATTCAGTACTTC. This gives the protein CASSQDPSKNIQYF.

The genes are TRBV30 and TRBJ1-1; TRBD1 is a possible D gene (5 bases). This CDR3 contains 12 residues. V shed 4 bases and J shed 4 bases, with 10 bases lying between them. From germline, CDR1 is GTSNPN and CDR2 SVGIG (reference sequence). CDR3: CAWNQGFTEAFF. The CDR3 region has the DNA TGTGCCTGGAACCAGGGATTCACTGAAGCTTTCTTT.

This clone was counted once. V usage is TRBV10-3 and J usage is TRBJ2-2; D is undetermined. CDR3 length equals 14 residues. V was trimmed by 3 bases and J by 3 bases, leaving 8 bases between them. Germline V lookup: CDR1 ENHRY, CDR2 SYGVKD. CDR3 bases: TGTGCCATCAGTGACTACTCCCACACCGGGGAGCTGTTTTTT. Amino acids: CAISDYSHTGELFF.

This clone was found once. This chain links TRBV5-5 with TRBJ1-2; D perhaps matches TRBD1 (5 bases). The CDR3 contains 15 residues. The V gene lost 0 bases and the J gene lost 5 bases, with 14 bases spanning the gap. Germline V gene data show CDR1 as SGHKS and CDR2 as YYEKEE (reference sequence). The CDR3 reads CASSLGVTEVYGYTF. The CDR3 region has the DNA TGTGCCAGCAGCTTGGGTGTGACAGAGGTTTATGGCTACACCTTC.

The rearrangement joins TRBV7-3 to TRBJ1-1, with D perhaps TRBD1 (5 bases). From germline, CDR1 is SGHTA and CDR2 FQGTGA. The CDR3 consists of 20 residues. V was clipped by 3 bases and J by 9 bases, with 35 bases between them. CDR3 nucleotide sequence: TGTGCCAGCAGCTTGATAAGAAGACGAACCTGGGCGCGGGGGTCAGTTAAAGCTTTCTTT. Encoded protein: CASSLIRRRTWARGSVKAFF.

The sample holds one count of this clone. The chain uses TRBV5-8 and TRBJ2-5; TRBD2 matches at 13 bases. This CDR3 is 15 amino acids long. J lost 5 bases, V lost 4 bases, and 5 bases had no gene match. The germline V gene has CDR1 SGHTS and CDR2 YDEGEE. The CDR3 DNA follows: TGTGCCAGCAGCCCGGGACTAGCGGGATTTGAGACCCAGTACTTC. This codes for CASSPGLAGFETQYF.

A single count supports this clone. The V and J genes are TRBV30 and TRBJ1-1, with TRBD1 identical over 7 bases. The CDR3 sequence is 12 residues long. The germline V gene encodes CDR1 GTSNPN and CDR2 SVGIG (reference sequence). The junction had 2 bases not matched to a gene; V was cut back by 6 bases and J by 1 base. CDR3 residues: CACYRGNTEAFF. The CDR3 DNA is TGTGCCTGCTACAGGGGGAACACTGAAGCTTTCTTT.

This chain uses TRBV4-2 with TRBJ2-3; possibly TRBD2 for D (6 bases). Germline CDR1 is LGHNA and CDR2 is YNFKEQ. The length of the CDR3 is 17 residues. The V and J ends lost 0 bases and 5 bases respectively, with 18 bases between them. In DNA, the CDR3 is TGTGCCAGCAGCCAAGATCCCCCCGGGGGACGGATAGATACGCAGTATTTT. Its translation is CASSQDPPGGRIDTQYF.

Only one count was recorded for this clone. V and J are TRBV4-3 and TRBJ1-3, with TRBD1 identical over 8 bases. CDR1 and CDR2 (germline): LGHNA, YSLEER. The V segment lost 0 bases and the J segment 2 bases; nucleotides outside the gene matches: 6. This CDR3 comprises 17 residues. The CDR3 sequence is CASSQDLGQGTGNTIYF. The CDR3 DNA reads TGCGCCAGCAGCCAAGACCTCGGACAGGGCACTGGAAACACCATATATTTT.

The J gene is TRBJ2-7, the V gene TRBV7-2, with 13 bases lining up with TRBD2. In germline, CDR1 is SGHTA, CDR2 FQGNSA. V shed 5 bases and J 3 bases; nucleotides not matched to a gene: 13. CDR3 length: 18 residues. CDR3 protein: CASSTSRTSGSVYYEQYF. In DNA form, the CDR3 reads TGTGCCAGCAGCACAAGTCGGACTAGCGGGAGCGTATACTACGAGCAGTACTTC. The full variable domain, completed using reference TRBV7-2 and TRBJ2-7, is GAGVSQSPSNKVTEKGKDVELRCDPISGHTALYWYRQSLGQGLEFLIYFQGNSAPDKSGLPSDRFSAERTGGSVSTLTIQRTQQEDSAVYLCASSTSRTSGSVYYEQYFGPGTRLTVT.

The genes are TRBV5-8 and TRBJ2-3; D remains ambiguous. Trimming pared 5 bases from V and 8 bases from J, leaving 12 bases between. The CDR3 contains 12 residues. The germline CDR1 and CDR2 sequences are SGHTS and YDEGEE. The DNA of the CDR3 is TGTGCCAGCAGTCGTCTAGGGTCTACGCAGTATTTT. This encodes CASSRLGSTQYF.

This chain links TRBV5-1 with TRBJ2-3; D assignment may be TRBD1 or TRBD2 (5 bases each). Germline V gene lookup returns CDR1 SGHRS and CDR2 YFSETQ. The CDR3 loop spans 16 amino acids. V was shortened by 7 bases and J by 1 base, with 19 bases between the two germline ends. The CDR3 DNA sequence: TGCGCCAGCTCCGGGGCCTCCTTCTGGGGCACAGATACGCAGTATTTT. It is translated as CASSGASFWGTDTQYF.

This sequence joins TRBV5-6 and TRBJ1-3; D is possibly TRBD1 (5 bases). Germline loops: CDR1 SGHDT, CDR2 YYEEEE. The CDR3 runs to 16 residues. With 2 bases removed from V and 2 bases from J, the gap between germline ends came to 14 bases. As DNA, the CDR3 is TGTGCCAGCAGCTTTGGACCGGGGCCCACTGGAAACACCATATATTTT. It translates to CASSFGPGPTGNTIYF.

V gene TRBV7-3 combines with J gene TRBJ1-2; 12 bases are shared with TRBD1. Germline values: CDR1 SGHTA, CDR2 FQGTGA. V was clipped by 4 bases and J by 4 bases; unmatched bases: 7. This CDR3 is 16 amino acids long. CDR3 protein: CASSYGGQGAGYGYTF. The CDR3 region has the DNA TGTGCCAGCAGCTATGGGGGACAGGGGGCCGGCTATGGCTACACCTTC.

This clone appeared once. V usage is TRBV7-5 and J usage is TRBJ1-6; TRBD1, the table's D call, was not compared with the DNA. TRBV7-5 is flagged as a pseudogene. The CDR3 spans 12 residues. CDR3 amino acids: CVRSLGPGPLHF. CDR3 in DNA: TGTGTCAGAAGCTTAGGACCAGGACCCCTCCACTTT.

V usage is TRBV6-6 and J usage is TRBJ2-2; no reliable D call. This CDR3 contains 14 residues. Per the germline V gene, CDR1 is MNHNY and CDR2 is SVGAGI (reference sequence). Trimming shortened V by 0 bases and J by 1 base, and 3 bases separated the two germline ends. The CDR3 DNA sequence: TGTGCCAGCAGTTACTCACAGAACACCGGGGAGCTGTTTTTT. Residues: CASSYSQNTGELFF.

V and J are TRBV7-8 and TRBJ2-3; TRBD2 agrees at 8 bases. Trimming removed 5 bases from V and 3 bases from J; junction bases left unmatched: 7. This CDR3 has 15 residues. Looked up from germline, CDR1 is SGHVS and CDR2 is FQNEAQ. The CDR3 here is CASSPGLVSTDTQYF. The DNA of the CDR3 is TGTGCCAGCAGCCCGGGACTAGTTAGTACAGATACGCAGTATTTT.

The chain employs TRBV6-6 and TRBJ2-3; tentative D call: TRBD1 (6 bases). This CDR3 has 16 amino acids. The ends were cut back, 5 bases at V and 1 base at J, with 16 bases in the middle. Looked up from germline, CDR1 is MNHNY and CDR2 is SVGAGI (reference sequence). CDR3 in amino acids: CASSLTPGAGTDTQYF. The DNA of the CDR3 is TGTGCCAGCAGTCTGACCCCAGGGGCCGGCACAGATACGCAGTATTTT.

This rearrangement joins TRBV30 to TRBJ2-3; 9 nucleotides match TRBD2. CDR1 and CDR2 (germline): GTSNPN, SVGIG (reference sequence). The CDR3 has 15 amino acids. Trimming cost V 4 bases and J 0 bases; bases outside gene matches: 5. Written as DNA, the CDR3 is TGTGCCTGGAACTCAGCGGGGGGTAGCACAGATACGCAGTATTTT. Translating it yields CAWNSAGGSTDTQYF.

V and J are TRBV5-4 and TRBJ2-5, with D perhaps TRBD1 (6 bases). The CDR3 length is 13 residues. The V gene's germline CDR1 is SGHNT and CDR2 YYREEE (reference sequence). V lost 4 bases and J lost 4, with 11 bases in between. CDR3 sequence: CASSMGHLETQYF. In DNA form, the CDR3 reads TGTGCCAGCAGCATGGGACATTTAGAGACCCAGTACTTC.

This chain connects TRBV11-1 to TRBJ1-2, with TRBD1 matching over 10 bases. The CDR3 has 14 residues. Germline values: CDR1 SGHAT, CDR2 FQDESV (reference sequence). V lost 8 bases to trimming and J lost 1 base; unmatched junction nucleotides: 4. The CDR3 DNA reads as TGTGCCAGCTCGCGGGACAGGGGTAACTATGGCTACACCTTC. This codes for CASSRDRGNYGYTF.

CDR3 nucleotide sequence: TGTGCCACCTCGGACGGCGTAGAAGCTTTCTTT. Translation: CATSDGVEAFF. V and J are TRBV24-1 and TRBJ1-1; D gene ambiguous. V was cut by 9 bases and J by 8 bases, with 12 bases left in between. The CDR3 is 11 residues long. The germline CDR1 and CDR2 sequences are KGHDR and SFDVKD.

The chain joins TRBV9 to TRBJ2-5; the D is unclear. Deletions cut 0 bases from V and 1 base from J, with 4 bases between. This CDR3 spans 13 amino acids. The germline CDR1 and CDR2 sequences are SGDLS and YYNGEE. The CDR3 is CASSVASQETQYF. The CDR3 region has the DNA TGTGCCAGCAGCGTAGCCAGCCAAGAGACCCAGTACTTC. Full variable domain (remainder filled in from reference TRBV9 and TRBJ2-5): DSGVTQTPKHLITATGQRVTLRCSPRSGDLSVYWYQQSLDQGLQFLIQYYNGEERAKGNILERFSAQQFPDLHSELNLSSLELGDSALYFCASSVASQETQYFGPGTRLLVL.

This clone was seen only a few times. The chain links TRBV4-3 to TRBJ2-7; no clear D gene. The CDR3 spans 14 residues. Germline V lookup: CDR1 LGHNA, CDR2 YSLEER. Trimming cost V 0 bases and J 5 bases, with 11 bases left between them. CDR3 sequence: CASSQDLGFDEQYF. CDR3 sequence (DNA): TGCGCCAGCAGCCAAGATCTCGGTTTTGACGAGCAGTACTTC.

The CDR3 DNA sequence: TGCAGTGCTAGTATCCCCCGAGAAATGAACACTGAAGCTTTCTTT. The encoded protein is CSASIPREMNTEAFF. V gene TRBV20-1 combines with J gene TRBJ1-1; D is unresolved. This CDR3 is built from 15 residues. Germline CDR1 reads DFQATT; CDR2 reads SNEGSKA (reference sequence). The V end lost 3 bases, the J end lost 0 bases, and 14 bases lay between the germline ends.